This is a list of T cell receptor beta chains from one sample in a study of siplizumab effects on memory and regulatory T cells. Only in-frame clones appear in the TCRdb table, and some are missing; sequencing was by immunoSEQ multiplex PCR. This sample has tens of thousands of clones; approximately 96% occur once, and the top ten carry around 0.03%. The sample comprised naive CD4+ T cells sorted from blood. The receptor set was obtained from a human donor in good health. Both conserved end residues are part of each CDR3. A D gene is named only where the DNA matches it firmly. A row's size may be missing; if present it is once, few, many or a size class.

clone size: -; J gene: TRBJ1-4; D gene: -; V gene: TRBV27; CDR3 protein: CASSLRTNGEKLFF; CDR3 DNA: TGTGCCAGCAGTCTCCGGACAAATGGAGAAAAACTGTTTTTT
clone size: -; J gene: TRBJ1-6; D gene: TRBD1; V gene: TRBV19; CDR3 protein: CASSIMTGNNSPLHF; CDR3 DNA: TGTGCCAGTAGTATAATGACAGGGAATAATTCACCCCTCCACTTT
clone size: -; J gene: TRBJ2-4; D gene: -; V gene: TRBV7-9; CDR3 protein: CASSLGTASAKNIQYF; CDR3 DNA: TGTGCCAGCAGCTTAGGGACAGCCTCGGCCAAAAACATTCAGTACTTC
clone size: -; J gene: TRBJ2-1; D gene: -; V gene: TRBV6-5; CDR3 protein: CASSSLQGNEQFF; CDR3 DNA: TGTGCCAGCAGCTCTTTACAGGGAAATGAGCAGTTCTTC
clone size: -; J gene: TRBJ1-1; D gene: -; V gene: TRBV6-6; CDR3 protein: CASRVQGLVGEAFF; CDR3 DNA: TGTGCCAGCAGGGTGCAGGGGTTGGTTGGTGAAGCTTTCTTT
clone size: -; J gene: TRBJ2-7; D gene: TRBD1; V gene: TRBV5-1; CDR3 protein: CASSGPGRGYEQYF; CDR3 DNA: TGCGCCAGCAGCGGGCCGGGCAGGGGGTACGAGCAGTACTTC
clone size: -; J gene: TRBJ2-7; D gene: -; V gene: TRBV6-5; CDR3 protein: CASSYSYPRAEYEQYF; CDR3 DNA: TGTGCCAGCAGTTACTCGTATCCCAGGGCAGAATACGAGCAGTACTTC
clone size: -; J gene: TRBJ2-1; D gene: -; V gene: TRBV4-1; CDR3 protein: CASSQDRHNEQFF; CDR3 DNA: TGCGCCAGCAGCCAAGACAGACACAATGAGCAGTTCTTC
clone size: -; J gene: TRBJ2-3; D gene: -; V gene: TRBV21-1; CDR3 protein: CASSKALLAGDPSTDTQYF; CDR3 DNA: TGTGCCAGCAGCAAAGCGCTTCTAGCGGGGGACCCAAGCACAGATACGCAGTATTTT
clone size: -; J gene: TRBJ2-2; D gene: TRBD1; V gene: TRBV6-5; CDR3 protein: CASSEDRGAGELFF; CDR3 DNA: TGTGCCAGCAGCGAGGACAGGGGCGCCGGGGAGCTGTTTTTT
clone size: -; J gene: TRBJ2-2; D gene: TRBD2; V gene: TRBV19; CDR3 protein: CASLRLAGGTGELFF; CDR3 DNA: TGTGCCAGTTTGAGACTAGCGGGGGGTACCGGGGAGCTGTTTTTT
clone size: -; J gene: TRBJ2-2; D gene: -; V gene: TRBV18; CDR3 protein: CASSPPMGWNTGELFF; CDR3 DNA: TGTGCCAGCTCACCACCGATGGGGTGGAACACCGGGGAGCTGTTTTTT
clone size: -; J gene: TRBJ2-1; D gene: TRBD1; V gene: TRBV5-1; CDR3 protein: CASSLGTEHNEQFF; CDR3 DNA: TGCGCCAGCAGCTTAGGGACAGAACACAATGAGCAGTTCTTC
clone size: -; J gene: TRBJ2-2; D gene: -; V gene: TRBV18; CDR3 protein: CASSPLLAGVNGELFF; CDR3 DNA: TGTGCCAGCTCACCCCTTCTGGCAGGGGTTAACGGGGAGCTGTTTTTT
clone size: -; J gene: TRBJ2-3; D gene: -; V gene: TRBV14; CDR3 protein: CASSPRLIDTQYF; CDR3 DNA: TGTGCCAGCAGCCCCCGCTTGATAGATACGCAGTATTTT
clone size: once; J gene: TRBJ1-2; D gene: TRBD1; V gene: TRBV28; CDR3 protein: CASSTPTTGGASGGYTF; CDR3 DNA: TGTGCCAGCAGTACCCCGACGACAGGGGGCGCATCCGGTGGCTACACCTTC
clone size: -; J gene: TRBJ1-1; D gene: TRBD1; V gene: TRBV7-9; CDR3 protein: CASSLGQGLNTEAFF; CDR3 DNA: TGTGCCAGCAGCTTGGGACAGGGGCTGAACACTGAAGCTTTCTTT
clone size: -; J gene: TRBJ1-2; D gene: -; V gene: TRBV13; CDR3 protein: CASSSLPGTYGYTF; CDR3 DNA: TGTGCCAGCAGCTCCCTGCCGGGTACCTATGGCTACACCTTC
clone size: once; J gene: TRBJ1-6; D gene: -; V gene: TRBV7-9; CDR3 protein: CASSLQEAPNSPLHF; CDR3 DNA: TGTGCCAGCAGCTTACAGGAGGCCCCCAATTCACCCCTCCACTTT
clone size: -; J gene: TRBJ1-2; D gene: -; V gene: TRBV6-5; CDR3 protein: CASRRDRDGTYGYTF; CDR3 DNA: TGTGCCAGCCGCCGGGATCGGGACGGAACCTATGGCTACACCTTC
clone size: -; J gene: TRBJ1-5; D gene: -; V gene: TRBV7-8; CDR3 protein: CASSPQTQGGSNQPQHF; CDR3 DNA: TGTGCCAGCAGCCCACAGACTCAGGGAGGAAGCAATCAGCCCCAGCATTTT
clone size: -; J gene: TRBJ2-7; D gene: -; V gene: TRBV20-1; CDR3 protein: CSAITYEQYF; CDR3 DNA: TGCAGTGCTATCACCTACGAGCAGTACTTC
clone size: -; J gene: TRBJ2-2; D gene: TRBD1; V gene: TRBV7-8; CDR3 protein: CASSERQGRAGELFF; CDR3 DNA: TGTGCCAGCTCAGAGAGACAGGGGCGCGCCGGGGAGCTGTTTTTT
clone size: -; J gene: TRBJ1-1; D gene: -; V gene: TRBV19; CDR3 protein: CASLYHPGQVVAEAFF; CDR3 DNA: TGTGCCAGTCTGTACCACCCCGGACAAGTGGTAGCTGAAGCTTTCTTT
clone size: -; J gene: TRBJ2-7; D gene: TRBD1; V gene: TRBV7-2; CDR3 protein: CAVGAGGPYEQYF; CDR3 DNA: TGTGCCGTGGGGGCAGGGGGCCCCTACGAGCAGTACTTC
clone size: -; J gene: TRBJ2-1; D gene: -; V gene: TRBV5-1; CDR3 protein: CASSNVLQGIIGEQFF; CDR3 DNA: TGCGCCAGCAGCAACGTCCTCCAGGGGATCATCGGTGAGCAGTTCTTC
clone size: -; J gene: TRBJ1-1; D gene: -; V gene: TRBV27; CDR3 protein: CASRLGQLNTEAFF; CDR3 DNA: TGTGCCAGCAGGCTAGGACAGCTGAACACTGAAGCTTTCTTT
clone size: -; J gene: TRBJ2-7; D gene: TRBD1; V gene: TRBV11-2; CDR3 protein: CASSKPGQGNYEQYF; CDR3 DNA: TGTGCCAGCAGCAAACCGGGACAGGGGAACTACGAGCAGTACTTC